These 24 T cell receptor beta chains came from one sample sequenced in a study of T cell responses to AZD1222 COVID-19 vaccine. Generated by immunoSEQ multiplex PCR, the TCRdb table keeps only in-frame clones and is missing some. The table shows around 130,000 clones, with around 83% occurring only once. Source: peripheral blood, taken 28 days after the second AZD1222 dose. These receptors came from an adult who received the AZD1222 COVID-19 vaccine.

The gene calls are TRBV5-1 and TRBJ2-5, with TRBD2 matching over 9 bases. The CDR3 sequence is 16 residues long. Trimming at V came to 1 base and at J to 2 bases, leaving 6 bases not matched to a gene. The germline gives CDR1 SGHRS, CDR2 YFSETQ. The CDR3 is CASSLNSGGPQETQYF. The CDR3 nucleotides read TGCGCCAGCAGCTTGAATAGCGGGGGACCGCAAGAGACCCAGTACTTC.

The V gene is TRBV3-1 (or the pseudogene TRBV3-2), the J gene TRBJ1-5, with 11 positions matching TRBD1. Germline V gene sequence: CDR1 LGHDT, CDR2 YNNKEL (reference sequence). V gave up 0 bases and J gave up 6 bases; unmatched junction bases: 13. The CDR3 is made up of 19 amino acids. CDR3 protein: CASSQEGGQGAMGGQPQHF. In nucleotides, the CDR3 is TGTGCCAGCAGCCAAGAAGGAGGACAGGGGGCGATGGGAGGTCAGCCCCAGCATTTT.

This chain links TRBV6-2 or TRBV6-3 with TRBJ1-1; no reliable D call. V was pared by 2 bases and J by 0 bases, with 7 bases between. The CDR3 has 14 amino acids. Germline V lookup: CDR1 MNHEY, CDR2 SVGEGT. Written as DNA, the CDR3 is TGTGCCAGCAGTTACACTGGGATGAACACTGAAGCTTTCTTT. It encodes CASSYTGMNTEAFF.

The rearrangement links TRBV2 to TRBJ2-3, with 10 positions matching TRBD1. The CDR3 sequence is 17 residues long. The ends lost 4 bases at V and 3 bases at J; junction bases unmatched: 10. Germline-derived CDR1 and CDR2 are SNHLY and FYNNEI. CDR3 region: CASSADRTGGRTDTQYF. In DNA, the CDR3 is TGTGCCAGCAGTGCAGATCGGACAGGGGGGAGAACAGATACGCAGTATTTT.

The V call is TRBV20-1, the J call TRBJ1-2; D remains unclear. From germline, CDR1 is DFQATT and CDR2 SNEGSKA (reference sequence). The CDR3 sequence is 11 residues long. V lost 4 bases, J lost 4 bases, and 7 bases lay in between. The CDR3 here is CSATETYGYTF. The CDR3 DNA reads as TGCAGTGCTACAGAAACCTATGGCTACACCTTC.

The chain is built from TRBV7-6 and TRBJ2-1, with 9 bases identical to TRBD1. The germline V gene has CDR1 SGHVS and CDR2 FNYEAQ. With 1 base clipped from V and 4 bases from J, the junction kept 5 bases outside the gene matches. The length of the CDR3 is 16 residues. CDR3 region: CASSLGGTGKYNEQFF. The CDR3 coding sequence is TGTGCCAGCAGCTTAGGTGGGACAGGGAAGTACAATGAGCAGTTCTTC. The full variable domain, rest sourced from reference TRBV7-6 and TRBJ2-1, is GAGVSQSPRYKVTKRGQDVALRCDPISGHVSLYWYRQALGQGPEFLTYFNYEAQQDKSGLPNDRFSAERPEGSISTLTIQRTEQRDSAMYRCASSLGGTGKYNEQFFGPGTRLTVL.

The chain has TRBV15 and TRBJ2-7; D is uncertain. The CDR3 has 16 amino acids. In germline, CDR1 is LNHNV, CDR2 YYDKDF (reference sequence). The V gene lost 1 base and the J gene lost 2 bases, with 15 bases spanning the gap. The CDR3 region is CATSRADRALTYEQYF. The CDR3 DNA is TGTGCCACCAGCAGAGCGGATCGCGCCCTCACCTACGAGCAGTACTTC.

This clone appeared a single time. The chain has TRBV5-1 and TRBJ1-1, with D unresolved. Trimming took off 0 bases at V and 5 bases at J, with 8 bases between the two ends. CDR1 is SGHRS, CDR2 YFSETQ, per germline. The CDR3 contains 13 residues. The DNA for the CDR3 is TGCGCCAGCAGCTTGGGGGGTAGGACTGAAGCTTTCTTT. Amino acids: CASSLGGRTEAFF. The full variable domain, with the rest looked up from reference TRBV5-1 and TRBJ1-1, is KAGVTQTPRYLIKTRGQQVTLSCSPISGHRSVSWYQQTPGQGLQFLFEYFSETQRNKGNFPGRFSGRQFSNSRSEMNVSTLELGDSALYLCASSLGGRTEAFFGQGTRLTVV.

The rearrangement joins TRBV9 to TRBJ1-3; D perhaps matches TRBD1 (5 bases). This CDR3 has 15 residues. V lost 0 bases and J lost 3, with 10 bases in between. Germline loops: CDR1 SGDLS, CDR2 YYNGEE. CDR3 nucleotides: TGTGCCAGCAGCGTAGAGGGACGGGATGGAAACACCATATATTTT. Its protein product is CASSVEGRDGNTIYF.

The chain links TRBV7-3 to TRBJ2-6; the match to TRBD1 covers 9 bases. Germline loops: CDR1 SGHTA, CDR2 FQGTGA. J lost 4 bases, V lost 4 bases, and 8 bases had no gene match. The CDR3 runs to 17 residues. The CDR3 protein is CASSSRGTGPGANVLTF. The CDR3 region has the DNA TGTGCCAGCAGCTCCCGAGGGACAGGGCCCGGGGCCAACGTCCTGACTTTC.

The chain is built from TRBV28 and TRBJ1-1; D unresolved. CDR3 size: 14 residues. The germline V gene encodes CDR1 MDHEN and CDR2 SYDVKM. The V end was cut by 4 bases, the J end by 6 bases, with 15 bases between. DNA of the CDR3: TGTGCCAGCAGTTCCCCTATTGCCGGGGCTGAAGCTTTCTTT. It codes for CASSSPIAGAEAFF.

The J gene is TRBJ2-7, the V gene TRBV6-6; 8 bases map to TRBD1. The CDR3 extends over 15 amino acids. The germline CDR1 and CDR2 sequences are MNHNY and SVGAGI (reference sequence). The junction had 9 bases not matched to a gene; V was cut back by 2 bases and J by 6 bases. In DNA form, the CDR3 reads TGTGCCAGCAGTTACCCGCAGGGGGCGAGAAGCGAGCAGTACTTC. Translation: CASSYPQGARSEQYF.

The chain links TRBV6-5 to TRBJ1-2; 7 nucleotides line up with TRBD1. Germline V gives CDR1 MNHEY, CDR2 SVGAGI. V lost 8 bases and J lost 1; bases outside the gene matches: 7. This CDR3 has 14 amino acids. The CDR3 nucleotides are TGTGCCAGCGGTAGCTGGGACAGTAACTATGGCTACACCTTC. The encoded protein is CASGSWDSNYGYTF.

The V call is TRBV30, the J call TRBJ1-6; 7 bases match TRBD1. CDR1 GTSNPN and CDR2 SVGIG come from the germline V gene (reference sequence). This CDR3 is built from 14 residues. The ends lost 1 base at V and 7 bases at J; junction bases unmatched: 4. CDR3 in amino acids: CAWSGDSENSPLHF. The CDR3 DNA reads TGTGCCTGGAGTGGGGACAGTGAAAATTCACCCCTCCACTTT.

The chain is built from TRBV7-8 and TRBJ1-1, with TRBD1 identical over 11 bases. Germline V CDR1 and CDR2: SGHVS, FQNEAQ. This CDR3 contains 16 residues. V shed 5 bases and J 0 bases; nucleotides not matched to a gene: 5. The CDR3 DNA reads TGTGCCAGCAGCCGCGGGGACAGGGGGGTGAACACTGAAGCTTTCTTT. It encodes CASSRGDRGVNTEAFF.

The chain combines TRBV7-9 with TRBJ1-3; TRBD1 matches 7 bases. This CDR3 comprises 15 residues. Germline CDR1 is SEHNR and CDR2 is FQNEAQ (reference sequence). J lost 1 base, V lost 5 bases, and 5 bases had no gene match. CDR3 protein: CASSRQGGSGNTIYF. CDR3 DNA: TGTGCCAGCAGCCGCCAGGGGGGGTCTGGAAACACCATATATTTT.

This clone has more than one count but fewer than ten. The chain's CDR3 is CASKITGGSYEQYF. The DNA of the CDR3 is TGTGCCAGCAAGATAACAGGGGGGTCGTACGAGCAGTACTTC. J is TRBJ2-7 and V is TRBV7-2; 8 nucleotides match TRBD1. The CDR3 is 14 amino acids. The J segment lost 4 bases and the V segment lost 7 bases, leaving 9 bases of the junction unmatched. Germline V gene sequence: CDR1 SGHTA, CDR2 FQGNSA.

The V gene is TRBV27, the J gene TRBJ1-2, with D possibly matching TRBD1 (6 bases). Germline assignment: CDR1 MNHEY and CDR2 SMNVEV (reference sequence). Trimming removed 3 bases from V and 4 bases from J, with 15 bases in between. The CDR3 is 15 residues long. The DNA for the CDR3 is TGTGCCAGCAGTTTCCGGGGGCGCCCTTTCTATGGCTACACCTTC. Its translation is CASSFRGRPFYGYTF.

The genes are TRBV6-1 and TRBJ2-1; the match to TRBD2 covers 8 bases. The trim removed 3 bases at V and 14 bases at J, leaving 3 bases unmatched. Germline CDR1 MNHNS, CDR2 SASEGT. The CDR3 consists of 11 residues. The chain's CDR3 is CASSDVSGEFF. CDR3 DNA: TGTGCCAGCAGTGATGTTAGCGGGGAGTTCTTC.

The chain has TRBV23-1 and TRBJ1-2; D unclear. TRBV23-1 is recorded as an ORF, its role being uncertain. Trimming cost V 0 bases and J 2 bases, with 7 bases left between them. The CDR3 loop spans 14 amino acids. The CDR3 sequence is CASSQSVQNYGYTF. The CDR3 nucleotides read TGCGCCAGCAGTCAATCGGTGCAGAACTATGGCTACACCTTC.

The V gene is TRBV30, the J gene TRBJ1-2; 7 positions match TRBD1. J was trimmed by 8 bases and V by 4 bases; bases with no gene match: 10. Germline V gene data show CDR1 as GTSNPN and CDR2 as SVGIG (reference sequence). The CDR3 contains 13 residues. This CDR3 reads CAWTSRGMGGYTF. The CDR3 bases are TGTGCCTGGACAAGCAGGGGGATGGGGGGCTACACCTTC. The variable domain in full, with the rest retrieved from reference TRBV30 and TRBJ1-2, is SQTIHQWPATLVQPVGSPLSLECTVEGTSNPNLYWYRQAAGRGLQLLFYSVGIGQISSEVPQNLSASRPQDRQFILSSKKLLLSDSGFYLCAWTSRGMGGYTFGSGTRLTVV.

This clone was seen only a few times. This chain links TRBV5-1 with TRBJ2-1; possible D gene TRBD2, 8 bases. Germline lookup yields CDR1 SGHRS and CDR2 YFSETQ. CDR3 length: 15 amino acids. Between the trimmed V and J ends, which lost 5 bases and 3 bases, there was a span of 15 bases. This CDR3 reads CASSSGGTVYNEQFF. CDR3 in DNA: TGCGCCAGCAGTTCGGGAGGGACAGTCTACAATGAGCAGTTCTTC. Filled out from reference TRBV5-1 and TRBJ2-1, the complete variable domain reads KAGVTQTPRYLIKTRGQQVTLSCSPISGHRSVSWYQQTPGQGLQFLFEYFSETQRNKGNFPGRFSGRQFSNSRSEMNVSTLELGDSALYLCASSSGGTVYNEQFFGPGTRLTVL.

This clone was detected once. The chain uses TRBV29-1 and TRBJ2-7; tentative D call: TRBD1 (6 bases). Germline lookup yields CDR1 SQVTM and CDR2 ANQGSEA. V was clipped by 6 bases and J by 4 bases, with 19 bases between them. The CDR3 contains 14 residues. Written as DNA, the CDR3 is TGCAGCGTGAACCCGGGACACCGGGCGTACGAGCAGTACTTC. Encoded protein: CSVNPGHRAYEQYF.

This clone was seen more than once but under ten times. The chain couples TRBV18 to TRBJ1-6; TRBD1 aligns across 7 bases. Germline V gene data show CDR1 as KGHSH and CDR2 as LQKENI. The CDR3 sequence is 16 residues long. V lost 3 bases to trimming and J lost 0 bases; unmatched junction nucleotides: 2. The CDR3 sequence: CASSPGDSSYNSPLHF. CDR3 sequence (DNA): TGTGCCAGCTCACCCGGGGACAGCTCCTATAATTCACCCCTCCACTTT.